The clone carrying this TCR beta chain was seen repeatedly, ten times or more. As yet, its antigen is unknown. The read ends 3 residues before the CDR3 terminus; that terminus is restored from the germline J gene. This record belongs to a study of T cell clonality in common variable immunodeficiency. Whole-study results and caveats: Fewer TCRbeta clones were shared among CVID subjects than controls. Fewer deletions and N-nucleotide insertions were reportedly seen in common variable immunodeficiency TCR beta sequences.

Germline loops: CDR1 DFQATT, CDR2 SNEGSKA (reference sequence). The V end was cut by 5 bases, the J end by 4 bases, with 9 bases between. This CDR3 is 12 amino acids long. The protocol was immunoSEQ multiplex PCR, while the TCRdb copy is restricted to in-frame clones and leaves out a portion. This sample has some 45,000 clones and no singletons, with about 5.9% in the ten largest. The material sequenced was peripheral blood mononuclear cells. This clonotype was sampled from a person between 18 and 69 years old in good health. V is TRBV20-1 and J is TRBJ1-5; unclear D gene. CDR3 DNA (partial): TGCAGTGCTCCTACGGGGAATCAGCCC. Translation: CSAPTGNQP. The full CDR3 sequence reads CSAPTGNQPQHF.